The 19 T cell receptor beta chains reported below all come from one sample, sequenced in a study of blood T cell repertoires in COVID-19. Produced via immunoSEQ multiplex PCR; TCRdb's table is partial and in-frame only. The repertoire holds fewer than 200,000 clones, with around 80% as singletons. Sequenced material: PBMCs or T cells enriched from blood (not recorded which). The receptors were gathered from a woman in her forties or fifties in a cohort exposed to, infected with or recovered from COVID-19 (not recorded which).

The rearrangement links TRBV11-3 to TRBJ2-2; 9 bases are shared with TRBD1. Germline V lookup: CDR1 SGHNT, CDR2 YENEEA. V lost 5 bases, J lost 3 bases, and 7 bases stayed unmatched. The length of the CDR3 is 16 residues. In DNA form, the CDR3 reads TGTGCCAGCAGCCCGGGACAGGGTACGGACACCGGGGAGCTGTTTTTT. Amino acid sequence: CASSPGQGTDTGELFF.

The V and J genes are TRBV5-6 and TRBJ2-2, with 7 bases that match TRBD1. V lost 2 bases and J lost 4; bases outside the gene matches: 5. The CDR3 consists of 15 residues. CDR1 is SGHDT and CDR2 is YYEEEE in the germline V gene. The CDR3 loop reads CASSFRDRATGELFF. The CDR3 nucleotides are TGTGCCAGCAGCTTCCGAGACAGGGCCACCGGGGAGCTGTTTTTT.

The chain is built from TRBV7-6 and TRBJ1-1; possibly TRBD1 for D (6 bases). CDR1 and CDR2 (germline): SGHVS, FNYEAQ. The CDR3 spans 16 residues. V was clipped by 1 base and J by 4 bases, with 16 bases between them. Here the CDR3 DNA reads TGTGCCAGCAGCTTAGGTGTGGGGGCTTCGGGCACTGAAGCTTTCTTT. Translation gives CASSLGVGASGTEAFF.

This sequence joins TRBV18 and TRBJ1-1; possible D gene TRBD1, 5 bases. Germline V gives CDR1 KGHSH, CDR2 LQKENI. The CDR3 spans 15 residues. With 2 bases removed from V and 0 bases from J, the gap between germline ends came to 10 bases. Here the CDR3 DNA reads TGTGCCAGCTCACCAGTTACAGGAGTGAACACTGAAGCTTTCTTT. The encoded protein is CASSPVTGVNTEAFF.

The chain couples TRBV3-1 (or the pseudogene TRBV3-2) to TRBJ2-4, with 8 positions matching TRBD2. Germline lookup yields CDR1 LGHDT and CDR2 YNNKEL (reference sequence). J was trimmed by 7 bases and V by 1 base; bases with no gene match: 15. This CDR3 is 18 amino acids long. The CDR3 coding sequence is TGTGCCAGCAGCCAAGGGTCCCCTAGCGGGTATGGGAGGAACATTCAGTACTTC. It specifies CASSQGSPSGYGRNIQYF.

The chain combines TRBV19 with TRBJ2-1, with 9 bases lining up with TRBD1. From germline, CDR1 is LNHDA and CDR2 SQIVND (reference sequence). This CDR3 is built from 13 residues. The V gene end was trimmed by 8 bases and the J gene end by 5 bases; junction bases not matched to a gene: 4. This chain's CDR3 is CASDRGLDNEQFF. CDR3 DNA: TGTGCCAGTGACAGGGGGTTAGACAATGAGCAGTTCTTC.

The gene calls are TRBV5-1 and TRBJ2-3, with D perhaps matching TRBD2 (5 bases). The V gene's germline CDR1 is SGHRS and CDR2 YFSETQ. Trimming removed 5 bases at V and 0 bases at J, with 16 bases between. The CDR3 sequence is 16 residues long. The CDR3 sequence: CASSPRGSVSTDTQYF. CDR3 DNA: TGCGCCAGCAGTCCCCGTGGTAGCGTCAGCACAGATACGCAGTATTTT.

V is TRBV7-9 and J is TRBJ2-3, with 12 positions matching TRBD2. Germline V CDR1 and CDR2: SEHNR, FQNEAQ (reference sequence). With V trimmed by 5 bases and J by 0 bases, 3 bases remained unmatched. The CDR3 is 16 amino acids. In DNA form, the CDR3 reads TGTGCCAGCAGCCTTGGACTAGCGGGAAGCACAGATACGCAGTATTTT. Its protein is CASSLGLAGSTDTQYF. Using reference TRBV7-9 and TRBJ2-3 for the parts outside the CDR3, the full variable domain is DTGVSQNPRHKITKRGQNVTFRCDPISEHNRLYWYRQTLGQGPEFLTYFQNEAQLEKSRLLSDRFSAERPKGSFSTLEIQRTEQGDSAMYLCASSLGLAGSTDTQYFGPGTRLTVL.

This clone was found many times. The chain carries TRBV3-1 (or the pseudogene TRBV3-2) and TRBJ1-4; 8 positions agree with TRBD1. V lost 0 bases to trimming and J lost 6 bases; unmatched junction nucleotides: 6. Per germline, CDR1 LGHDT and CDR2 YNNKEL (reference sequence). The CDR3 totals 16 residues. The CDR3 sequence is CASSQEAGGLDEKLFF. The CDR3 DNA reads TGTGCCAGCAGCCAAGAAGCAGGGGGCTTGGATGAAAAACTGTTTTTT.

The chain joins TRBV20-1 to TRBJ2-4; unclear D gene. CDR1 and CDR2 from the germline V gene are DFQATT and SNEGSKA (reference sequence). The CDR3 covers 13 residues. V lost 6 bases, J lost 0 bases, and 9 bases lay in between. The CDR3 bases are TGCAGTGCCAGTACGGTAGCCAAAAACATTCAGTACTTC. This encodes CSASTVAKNIQYF.

This clone occurred once. This rearrangement joins TRBV7-8 to TRBJ2-7; D not certain. From germline, CDR1 is SGHVS and CDR2 FQNEAQ. This CDR3 has 14 amino acids. Trimming stripped 1 base from V and 1 base from J, with 8 bases between. The CDR3 DNA sequence: TGTGCCAGCAGCTTAGATCTAGTTTCCTACGAGCAGTACTTC. This codes for CASSLDLVSYEQYF.

The genes are TRBV30 and TRBJ1-2, with D tentatively TRBD1 (5 bases). V lost 0 bases, J lost 2 bases, and 16 bases lay in between. This CDR3 comprises 16 residues. CDR1 and CDR2 from the germline V gene are GTSNPN and SVGIG (reference sequence). The CDR3 sequence: CAWSVQIAGSNYGYTF. The CDR3 DNA sequence: TGTGCCTGGAGTGTACAGATAGCAGGGTCGAACTATGGCTACACCTTC.

The chain links TRBV28 to TRBJ1-2, with D possibly matching TRBD1 (5 bases). Germline V gene sequence: CDR1 MDHEN, CDR2 SYDVKM. The CDR3 sequence is 16 residues long. Trimming left V 3 bases short and J 2 bases short, with 16 bases between. The CDR3 sequence: CASSFSPPKGNYGYTF. CDR3 nucleotides: TGTGCCAGCAGTTTCTCGCCCCCCAAGGGGAACTATGGCTACACCTTC.

V usage is TRBV5-5 and J usage is TRBJ1-6; the D gene is possibly TRBD1 (6 bases). The CDR3 runs 14 residues. V dropped 4 bases and J dropped 8 bases, with 13 bases sitting between them. CDR1 SGHKS and CDR2 YYEKEE come from the germline V gene (reference sequence). The DNA for the CDR3 is TGTGCCAGCAGCGTTAGGGGGAGGGATTCACCCCTCCACTTT. Translated, it gives CASSVRGRDSPLHF.

This clone was observed once. The chain couples TRBV28 to TRBJ1-4; TRBD1 is a possible D gene (6 bases). Germline V gives CDR1 MDHEN, CDR2 SYDVKM. V gave up 7 bases and J gave up 0 bases, with 12 bases separating them. The CDR3 spans 15 residues. CDR3 sequence (DNA): TGTGCCAGCATCAGGGGCCCAGCAACTAATGAAAAACTGTTTTTT. As protein: CASIRGPATNEKLFF. Full variable domain (remainder filled in from reference TRBV28 and TRBJ1-4): DVKVTQSSRYLVKRTGEKVFLECVQDMDHENMFWYRQDPGLGLRLIYFSYDVKMKEKGDIPEGYSVSREKKERFSLILESASTNQTSMYLCASIRGPATNEKLFFGSGTQLSVL.

J is TRBJ2-7 and V is TRBV15; perhaps TRBD2 as D (5 bases). The length of the CDR3 is 13 residues. Germline assignment: CDR1 LNHNV and CDR2 YYDKDF (reference sequence). Trimming pared 4 bases from V and 4 bases from J, leaving 11 bases between. Here the CDR3 reads CATSKIGGYEQYF. The CDR3 DNA reads TGTGCCACCAGCAAGATCGGAGGATACGAGCAGTACTTC.

The chain joins TRBV27 to TRBJ1-6; TRBD1 might be the D (6 bases). This CDR3 is built from 18 residues. Germline CDR1 and CDR2: MNHEY and SMNVEV (reference sequence). Trimming took off 0 bases at V and 0 bases at J, with 12 bases between the two ends. The CDR3 protein is CASSLSLGGSSYNSPLHF. CDR3 nucleotide sequence: TGTGCCAGCAGTTTATCGCTAGGGGGAAGCTCCTATAATTCACCCCTCCACTTT.

V gene TRBV5-6 combines with J gene TRBJ2-3, with 8 bases identical to TRBD2. Germline V gene sequence: CDR1 SGHDT, CDR2 YYEEEE. The CDR3 contains 15 residues. V shed 0 bases, J shed 2 bases, and the junction held 2 bases outside the gene matches. CDR3 sequence (DNA): TGTGCCAGCAGCTTGGGCGGGGGGACCACAGATACGCAGTATTTT. Residues: CASSLGGGTTDTQYF.

The V call is TRBV27, the J call TRBJ2-6; 7 nucleotides line up with TRBD1. Looked up from germline, CDR1 is MNHEY and CDR2 is SMNVEV (reference sequence). The CDR3 extends over 17 amino acids. The J segment lost 0 bases and the V segment lost 9 bases, leaving 11 bases of the junction unmatched. The CDR3 spells CASTRDSSFSGANVLTF. The DNA of the CDR3 is TGTGCCAGTACCAGGGACAGCAGTTTCTCTGGGGCCAACGTCCTGACTTTC.